The rows below give T cell receptor beta chains drawn from one sample of a study of T cell responses to AZD1222 COVID-19 vaccine. The data were produced by immunoSEQ multiplex PCR, yet TCRdb's version contains in-frame clones alone and is incomplete. The sample contains more than 100,000 clones, about 90% of which appear only once. The sequencing used peripheral blood, collected on day 0 of AZD1222 vaccination. The source is an adult in good health. The CDR3 runs from the conserved cysteine through the conserved F or W. Each record gives: clone size, D gene, V gene, J gene, CDR3 protein, CDR3 DNA. The D gene is left open where the match is weak. Rows give clone size only sometimes, using once, few, many, or a class for an expanded clone.

abundance: -
d_gene: TRBD1
v_gene: TRBV5-1
j_gene: TRBJ1-2
CDR3aa: CASSLLPGQGFTNYGYTF
CDR3nt: TGCGCCAGCAGTTTACTTCCGGGACAGGGGTTTACTAACTATGGCTACACCTTC

abundance: -
d_gene: TRBD2
v_gene: TRBV4-2
j_gene: TRBJ2-3
CDR3aa: CASSPLPSLAGDTDTQYF
CDR3nt: TGTGCCAGCAGCCCCCTCCCTTCACTAGCGGGGGACACAGATACGCAGTATTTT

abundance: -
d_gene: -
v_gene: TRBV2
j_gene: TRBJ2-2
CDR3aa: CASSPDRPGELFF
CDR3nt: TGTGCCAGCAGTCCAGACAGGCCCGGGGAGCTGTTTTTT

abundance: -
d_gene: -
v_gene: TRBV2
j_gene: TRBJ1-5
CDR3aa: CASRNRGAQPQHF
CDR3nt: TGTGCCAGCAGGAATCGGGGGGCGCAACCCCAGCATTTT

abundance: -
d_gene: -
v_gene: TRBV28
j_gene: TRBJ1-2
CDR3aa: CASSLTGGGYGYTF
CDR3nt: TGTGCCAGCAGTTTAACGGGGGGCGGCTATGGCTACACCTTC

abundance: few
d_gene: -
v_gene: TRBV12-3/TRBV12-4
j_gene: TRBJ2-7
CDR3aa: CASSAQGTYEQYF
CDR3nt: TGTGCCAGCAGCGCGCAGGGGACTTACGAGCAGTACTTC

abundance: -
d_gene: -
v_gene: TRBV7-3
j_gene: TRBJ2-5
CDR3aa: CASSLLRADQESTQYF
CDR3nt: TGTGCCAGCAGCTTATTAAGGGCAGATCAAGAGAGCACCCAGTACTTC

abundance: -
d_gene: -
v_gene: TRBV19
j_gene: TRBJ2-5
CDR3aa: CASSRGGKTQYF
CDR3nt: TGTGCCAGTAGCCGAGGGGGAAAGACCCAGTACTTC

abundance: -
d_gene: TRBD1
v_gene: TRBV30
j_gene: TRBJ1-2
CDR3aa: CAWSRGTTGDRERGNYGYTF
CDR3nt: TGTGCCTGGAGCCGGGGGACGACAGGGGACAGGGAGAGGGGTAACTATGGCTACACCTTC

abundance: -
d_gene: -
v_gene: TRBV9
j_gene: TRBJ2-7
CDR3aa: CASSPRTRNEQYF
CDR3nt: TGTGCCAGCAGCCCCCGGACACGGAACGAGCAGTACTTC

abundance: -
d_gene: TRBD2
v_gene: TRBV27
j_gene: TRBJ2-7
CDR3aa: CASRCKAGSQRERYEQYF
CDR3nt: TGTGCCAGCCGATGCAAGGCAGGTTCCCAGCGGGAGCGGTACGAGCAGTACTTC

abundance: -
d_gene: TRBD1
v_gene: TRBV6-1
j_gene: TRBJ2-7
CDR3aa: CASSDGQGFVYEQYF
CDR3nt: TGTGCCAGCAGTGACGGACAGGGCTTTGTCTACGAGCAGTACTTC

abundance: -
d_gene: -
v_gene: TRBV18
j_gene: TRBJ2-1
CDR3aa: CASSRPDVNYNEQFF
CDR3nt: TGTGCCAGCTCACGTCCAGATGTGAACTACAATGAGCAGTTCTTC

abundance: -
d_gene: -
v_gene: TRBV29-1
j_gene: TRBJ1-1
CDR3aa: CSAAATGNTEAFF
CDR3nt: TGCAGCGCGGCGGCGACAGGGAACACTGAAGCTTTCTTT

abundance: -
d_gene: TRBD1
v_gene: TRBV12-5
j_gene: TRBJ1-4
CDR3aa: CASAGTGGAYGKLFF
CDR3nt: TGTGCTAGTGCGGGGACAGGGGGCGCATATGGAAAACTGTTTTTT

abundance: -
d_gene: -
v_gene: TRBV11-2
j_gene: TRBJ2-2
CDR3aa: CASSLTGQPTGELFF
CDR3nt: TGTGCCAGCAGCTTAACAGGACAGCCTACCGGGGAGCTGTTTTTT

abundance: -
d_gene: -
v_gene: TRBV29-1
j_gene: TRBJ2-1
CDR3aa: CSLFQSSYNEQFF
CDR3nt: TGCAGCCTGTTCCAGAGCTCCTACAATGAGCAGTTCTTC

abundance: -
d_gene: TRBD2
v_gene: TRBV4-2
j_gene: TRBJ2-1
CDR3aa: CASSQDLPIHPGGAGEQFF
CDR3nt: TGTGCCAGCAGCCAAGATCTCCCAATTCATCCCGGGGGGGCTGGTGAGCAGTTCTTC

abundance: -
d_gene: TRBD1
v_gene: TRBV30
j_gene: TRBJ1-2
CDR3aa: CAWSVQGRPYGYTF
CDR3nt: TGTGCCTGGAGTGTACAGGGGAGACCATATGGCTACACCTTC

abundance: few
d_gene: -
v_gene: TRBV30
j_gene: TRBJ1-2
CDR3aa: CAWISWGVSSNYGYTF
CDR3nt: TGTGCCTGGATATCGTGGGGCGTCTCTTCTAACTATGGCTACACCTTC

abundance: -
d_gene: -
v_gene: TRBV5-4
j_gene: TRBJ2-2
CDR3aa: CASTLGGNSGRTGELFF
CDR3nt: TGTGCCAGCACCCTAGGTGGGAATAGCGGCCGCACCGGGGAGCTGTTTTTT

abundance: once
d_gene: TRBD2
v_gene: TRBV30
j_gene: TRBJ2-5
CDR3aa: CAWTEGTSLQETQYF
CDR3nt: TGTGCCTGGACGGAGGGGACTAGCCTTCAAGAGACCCAGTACTTC

abundance: -
d_gene: TRBD2
v_gene: TRBV6-2/TRBV6-3
j_gene: TRBJ2-3
CDR3aa: CASSLQGRKPGLAGGWTDTQYF
CDR3nt: TGTGCCAGCAGCCTACAGGGTCGAAAACCGGGACTAGCGGGGGGGTGGACAGATACGCAGTATTTT

abundance: once
d_gene: -
v_gene: TRBV12-3/TRBV12-4
j_gene: TRBJ1-2
CDR3aa: CASSLRRGLGYTF
CDR3nt: TGTGCCAGCAGTTTAAGGAGAGGGCTGGGCTACACCTTC